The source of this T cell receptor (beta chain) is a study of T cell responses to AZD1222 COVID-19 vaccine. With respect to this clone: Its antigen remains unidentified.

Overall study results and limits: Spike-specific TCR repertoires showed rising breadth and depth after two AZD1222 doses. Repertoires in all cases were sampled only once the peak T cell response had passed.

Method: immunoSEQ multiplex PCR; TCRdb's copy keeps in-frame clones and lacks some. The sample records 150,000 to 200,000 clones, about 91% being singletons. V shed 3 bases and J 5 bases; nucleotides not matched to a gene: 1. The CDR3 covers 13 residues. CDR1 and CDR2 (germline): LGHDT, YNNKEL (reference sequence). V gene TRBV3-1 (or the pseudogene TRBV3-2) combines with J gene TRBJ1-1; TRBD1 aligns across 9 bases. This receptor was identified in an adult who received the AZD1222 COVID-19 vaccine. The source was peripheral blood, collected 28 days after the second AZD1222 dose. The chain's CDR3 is CASSHGQGTEAFF. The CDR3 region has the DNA TGTGCCAGCAGCCACGGACAGGGGACTGAAGCTTTCTTT.